This T cell receptor (beta chain) originates from a study of blood T cell repertoires in COVID-19 (dated by TCRdb to about 2020). Background on the whole study: Samples covering the acute and convalescent phases of COVID-19 were provided by collaborators in the United States, Italy and Spain. The prospective study material was composed of cDNA or gDNA derived from T cells, B-cell-depleted T cells, or PBMCs. Subjects who had been exposed to COVID-19, were actively infected with it, or had recovered from it provided the deeply sampled blood TCRbeta repertoires that made up the dataset. The repertoires were released in a freely available public database meant as a resource for research on the immune response to SARS-CoV-2. The samples were drawn from two sources: the first 160 participants of the ongoing ImmuneRACE study, and 1,000 to 1,500 subjects contributed by 6 global collaborators. Nearly every sample came with metadata listing a de-identified subject ID, COVID-19 status, age in years and sex. Where available, HLA class I and class II types were taken from metadata supplied by the sample provider and were not determined by assay-based typing.

Note on this clone: Its antigen is not yet known. The record has no base qualities; no much larger clone is one base away.

Each collaborating institution followed its own protocols to collect whole blood in K2EDTA tubes. Collaborator samples were shipped for TCRbeta analysis as frozen whole blood, isolated PBMCs, or DNA extracted from either sample type. The full study reports these points: The amount of clinical and demographic metadata varied by source and participant and was provided uncurated.

TCRbeta CDR3 regions were amplified from genomic DNA by means of the immunoSEQ Assay, a bias-controlled multiplex PCR. For the original study's pipeline: The number of nucleated cells in each sample was estimated by amplification of reference gene primers within the assay. To quantify the absolute abundance of each unique TCRbeta CDR3 rearrangement, sequence reads were collapsed and filtered. For each sample, productive Simpson clonality was calculated as the square root of Simpson's diversity index across productive rearrangements. Here the immuneACCESS table is served through TCRdb, limited to in-frame sequences with V and J called. Missing clones are a known gap in these copies; in checked studies unresolved V genes cover under half, and the rest lacks a known reason. The V and J calls and the clone size are those of that table, but D and trimming were determined from the DNA. For this sample the table gives about 15,000 clones, of which about 90% were detected only once. 3% to 3.5% of the sample is held by the ten biggest clonotypes.

Per the germline V gene, KGHSH is the CDR1 and LQKENI is the CDR2. V is trimmed back by 3 bases and J by 1 base, and the junction contains 5 bases that no gene match accounts for. The CDR3 measures 15 amino acids from cysteine to phenylalanine. Only CDR3 DNA remains: 45 bases, in frame from the first base. The chain employs TRBV18 and TRBJ1-1; 7 bases in the junction line up with TRBD1. The specimen was peripheral blood. The TCR sequence derives from a human donor in a cohort sampled during active COVID-19. CDR3 sequence: CASSPSRDRNTEAFF. The bases are TGTGCCAGCTCACCGTCCCGGGACAGGAACACTGAAGCTTTCTTT.